This T cell receptor beta chain was obtained from a study of high-grade serous ovarian cancer treatment subgroups. The overall study: Mean per sample: around 14,000 reads, some 8,100 unique TCR beta rearrangements.

Study-wide findings and caveats: TCR clonal relatedness correlated positively with neoantigen level.

This clone appeared once. Its antigen is unidentified. Tumor tissue was taken before any definitive surgery or chemotherapy was given. The protocol was immunoSEQ multiplex PCR, while the TCRdb copy is restricted to in-frame clones and leaves out a portion. The sample consists of a few thousand clones, 60% to 80% of them appearing once. Trimming cost V 3 bases and J 4 bases; bases outside gene matches: 4. The CDR3 spans 16 residues. Germline V lookup: CDR1 GTSNPN, CDR2 SVGIG (reference sequence). This chain uses TRBV30 with TRBJ2-3; 16 bases agree with TRBD2. This receptor was taken from a human donor with high-grade serous ovarian cancer. The specimen sequenced was tumor tissue. The CDR3 bases are TGTGCCTGGAGACCCGGGACTAGCGGGAGGGCAGATACGCAGTATTTT. Residues: CAWRPGTSGRADTQYF.